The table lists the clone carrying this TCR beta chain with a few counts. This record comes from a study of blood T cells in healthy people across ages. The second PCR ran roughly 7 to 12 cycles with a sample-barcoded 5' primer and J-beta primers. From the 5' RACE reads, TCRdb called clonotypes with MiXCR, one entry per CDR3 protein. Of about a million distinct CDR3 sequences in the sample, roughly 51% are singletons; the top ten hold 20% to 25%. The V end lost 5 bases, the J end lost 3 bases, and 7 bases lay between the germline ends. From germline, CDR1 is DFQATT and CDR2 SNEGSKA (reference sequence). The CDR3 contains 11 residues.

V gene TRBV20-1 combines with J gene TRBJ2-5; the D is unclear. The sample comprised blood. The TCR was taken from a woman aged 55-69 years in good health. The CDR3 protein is CSAAPEETQYF. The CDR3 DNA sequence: TGCAGTGCTGCTCCGGAAGAGACCCAGTACTTC.